This T cell receptor (beta chain) is drawn from a study of cytomegalovirus exposure and HLA in healthy donors. As for the study in general: There were approximately 400 genotyped donors. Of these, roughly 86% fell in the genetic ancestry cluster associated with self-reported Caucasian donors.

The PCR ran on 60 Vbeta and 13 Jbeta primers. Sequencing used immunoSEQ multiplex PCR; TCRdb keeps in-frame clones, though not all of them. The sample shows about 36,000 clones, roughly 50% of them seen only once. V lost 5 bases and J 5 bases, leaving 15 bases between the germline ends. The CDR3 has 14 amino acids. CDR1 MNHEY and CDR2 SVGAGI come from the germline V gene. This clone came up a few times. Antigen specificity is unknown. Study observations and caveats: The classifier, whose performance was assessed in both the original and validation cohorts, reportedly diagnosed cytomegalovirus status with high specificity and sensitivity. Across donors, presence/absence analyses took sequencing depth to be roughly uniform. The authors enumerated some 160 TCR beta chains as linked to cytomegalovirus.

The receptor was isolated from a woman aged 40 to 50 in good health and CMV-seropositive. The J gene is TRBJ1-2, the V gene TRBV6-5; D may be TRBD1 (6 bases). The source material was PBMCs. This CDR3 reads CASSQWGQGYGYTF. The DNA for the CDR3 is TGTGCCAGCAGTCAGTGGGGGCAGGGATATGGCTACACCTTC.